The TCR beta chain described here comes from a study of T cells in Graves' hyperthyroidism and ophthalmopathy. The study, taken as a whole, reports: Model predictions of ophthalmopathy came a median about 6.3 months before onset. Most thyroid clonotypes expanded above 0.001 appeared in blood too.

Researchers amplified the TCR beta CDR3 regions from RNA transcripts. The TCR CDR3 first-round RT-PCR relied on the HTBI primer set. TCRdb reprocessed the multiplex PCR reads via MiXCR and lists one record per CDR3 protein. Among 650,000 to 800,000 distinct CDR3 sequences, approximately 42% were seen once, and the ten largest hold under 8%. Uncontrolled infection, other autoimmune disease, pregnancy and lactation each barred patients from inclusion. Orbital computed tomography and thyroid ultrasound, together with serum TRAb and thyroxine and clinical symptoms, were used for diagnoses. As concerns this clonotype: Its target is not known. At one boundary the junction diverges from the germline segment, which might be a read error.

This CDR3 comprises 15 residues. The germline V gene has CDR1 SEHNR and CDR2 FQNEAQ (reference sequence). This sequence was found in an adult man with Graves' disease, either hyperthyroidism or ophthalmopathy (not recorded which). The source material was peripheral blood or thyroid tissue (not recorded which). The J gene is TRBJ2-7, the V gene TRBV7-9; 11 bases line up with TRBD1. The CDR3 DNA follows: TGTGCCAGCACCTTCAGGGACAGGGGGGACTACAAGCAGTACTTC. It translates to CASTFRDRGDYKQYF.